Listed here is a single TCR beta chain. The data were obtained in a study of cytomegalovirus exposure and HLA in healthy donors. This CDR3 spans 17 amino acids. Looked up from germline, CDR1 is MNHEY and CDR2 is SMNVEV (reference sequence). With V trimmed by 5 bases and J by 3 bases, 8 bases remained unmatched. Method: immunoSEQ multiplex PCR; TCRdb's copy keeps in-frame clones and lacks some. The sample includes 250,000 to 400,000 clones, nearly 90% of them seen just once. The sequencing sample was made of PBMCs. The J gene is TRBJ1-5, the V gene TRBV27, with TRBD1 matching over 12 bases. The clonotype was recovered from a man aged 25-45 years in good health and CMV-seronegative. Here the CDR3 DNA reads TGTGCCAGCAGTCCCGGGACAGGGGGCCGGGTCAATCAGCCCCAGCATTTT. This codes for CASSPGTGGRVNQPQHF.